This TCR beta chain was obtained from a study of T cells in localized non-small cell lung cancer (dated by TCRdb to about 2020). Concerning the study at large: The study examined T cell repertoires in under 300 patients with early-stage NSCLC and compared tumors with uninvolved tumor-adjacent lungs. The cohort comprised roughly 240 treatment-naïve NSCLC patients with resected, localized lung tumors. A mean age of around 66 years was recorded for the NSCLC patients, of whom roughly 130 were male and 95 to 110 were female. Paper-wide results and their limitations: Because multi-region tumor sequencing was not performed, intratumor heterogeneity could not be ruled out. Because of the exploratory design, TCR variables were selected using unadjusted p-values without false-discovery rate correction. A median of 57 of the top 100 tumor clones turned up in the paired uninvolved adjacent lung, and 25 to 30 of those clones also ranked among the top 100 of that same adjacent lung. Longer overall survival was associated with higher T cell density in blood, whereas shorter survival was associated with higher clonality in adjacent lung. Uninvolved tumor-adjacent lung showed the highest T cell clonality, higher than tumor, which suggests more focused antigenic responses in the adjacent lung.

TCR beta CDR3 regions were sequenced from DNA using the immunoSEQ Assay. The paper's data handling went like this. T cell density was computed as TCR beta template counts normalized to usable DNA estimated by amplifying housekeeping genes. Using the preseqR package, richness was estimated by extrapolating to 120,000 templates for tissue samples and 400,000 templates for PBMC samples. Clonality was defined by subtracting Pielou's evenness from one. Differential abundance testing on productive amino-acid clonotypes, with a minimum total count of 5 and an alpha of 0.1, was used to identify tissue-enriched TCRs. Repertoire overlap between compartments was quantified with the Jaccard Index and Morisita Overlap Index. GLIPH grouped TCR beta CDR3s together with public tetramer-defined viral CDR3s, and a viral motif had to include at least three viral sequences and show V-gene enrichment. TCRdb limited this immuneACCESS table to in-frame rearrangements with V and J called. A share of clones is missing; checked studies link under half to unresolved V genes, and the rest is unexplained. The V and J calls and clone size are taken from that table; D and trimming were inferred from the DNA. Recorded for this sample are 3,000 to 3,500 clones; roughly 32% of them occurred a single time. Together, the top ten hold under 9% of the sample.

Trimming leaves V shorter by 2 bases and J shorter by 8 bases, with the junction holding 7 bases beyond the gene matches. CDR1 and CDR2 were assigned from the germline V gene as MNHGY and SAAAGT. The CDR3, from cysteine to phenylalanine, totals 15 residues. Of all the DNA, just the CDR3 is kept, 45 bases in frame from base 1. At diagnosis, peripheral blood, uninvolved tumor-adjacent lung and tumor were collected and stored as a combination of fresh-frozen and FFPE material. On this clone itself: Which antigen it targets is not known. The record has no base qualities; no much larger clone is one base away.

The V and J genes are TRBV6-8 and TRBJ1-4; 8 middle bases align to TRBD1. The sample here was lung tumor tissue, taken before any cancer treatment. The clonotype comes from a female donor of 60 years or more with stage I lung adenocarcinoma. This receptor has the CDR3 CASSYRGQGREKLFF. Read as DNA, the sequence is TGTGCCAGCAGTTACCGCGGACAGGGACGAGAAAAACTGTTTTTT.